The T cell receptor beta chain described here comes from a study of monozygotic twins with inflammatory bowel disease. Study-wide findings and caveats: The co-twins with IBD showed lower TCRbeta diversity (inverse Simpson) than their healthy siblings. Patient-specific immunosuppressive treatments may have made repertoires more variable.

Regarding this clonotype: The antigen is undetermined.

For each CDR3 protein, TCRdb gives one entry from its re-call of the 5' RACE reads, without DNA. Recorded for this sample: fewer than 450,000 distinct CDR3 sequences. This sequence originates from a human donor with ulcerative colitis or Crohn's disease, or a healthy co-twin of an affected twin (not recorded which). Sample: blood.

CDR3 loop: CASTPGGGQWNEQFF. The V call is TRBV12-3 or TRBV12-4, the J call TRBJ2-1; TCRdb designates TRBD2, a call that cannot be tested without DNA. The CDR3 runs 15 residues.